Sequencing of this T cell receptor (beta chain) was carried out in a study of blood T cell repertoires in COVID-19 (dated by TCRdb to the early 2020s). Concerning the study at large: Samples from collaborators originated in the United States, Italy and Spain and spanned both the acute and convalescent phases of COVID-19. The repertoires were made available in a free public database intended to serve as a resource for research on the immune response to SARS-CoV-2. Nearly every sample came with metadata listing a de-identified subject ID, COVID-19 status, age in years and sex. Samples were obtained from the ongoing ImmuneRACE study (first 160 participants) and from over 1,000 subjects provided by 6 global collaborators. Where HLA class I and class II types were available, the types were taken from metadata supplied by the sample provider, not from assay-based typing. The prospective study material was composed of cDNA or gDNA derived from T cells, B-cell-depleted T cells, or PBMCs. Subjects who had been exposed to COVID-19, were actively infected with it, or had recovered from it provided the deeply sampled blood TCRbeta repertoires that made up the dataset. On the study overall, not on this receptor specifically: The amount of clinical and demographic metadata varied by source and participant and was provided uncurated.

TCRbeta CDR3 regions were amplified from genomic DNA using the immunoSEQ Assay, a bias-controlled multiplex PCR. The paper's data handling went like this. Nucleated cell counts per sample were estimated from amplification of reference gene primers within the assay. Sequence reads were collapsed and filtered to measure the absolute abundance of every unique TCRbeta CDR3 rearrangement. For each sample, productive Simpson clonality was calculated as the square root of Simpson's diversity index across productive rearrangements. As stored in TCRdb, this immuneACCESS dataset retains in-frame rearrangements with V and J assigned. A fraction of the clones does not appear; measured against another copy, unresolved V genes explain less than half of the discrepancy, and the remainder lacks a known reason. V, J and clone size are those of that table, while D and trimming were read from the DNA. In this sample the table shows about 250,000 clones, 65% to 85% of which occur a single time. Of the sample, roughly 9.4% is held by the ten largest clones.

From the germline V gene, CDR1 is SNHLY and CDR2 is FYNNEI. The CDR3 runs 14 residues from the cysteine to the phenylalanine. Only CDR3 DNA is held: 42 bases, read in frame from base 1. Trimming takes 5 bases from V and 3 bases from J, and the germline ends sit 13 bases apart. Collaborating institutions collected whole blood in K2EDTA tubes following their own protocols. For TCRbeta analysis, collaborators shipped samples as frozen whole blood, isolated PBMCs, or DNA extracted from either of those sample types. Note on this clone: Its target antigen remains unknown. Qualities for individual bases were not recorded, and no much larger clone is one base off.

Sequencing was done on a sample of peripheral blood. This chain joins TRBV2 to TRBJ1-1; the D gene identity is not certain. The clonotype originates from a man aged 40-49 years with active or convalescent COVID-19. The DNA sequence is TGTGCCAGCAGTTACTCTCCGGCGGACACTGAAGCTTTCTTT. Its amino acids are CASSYSPADTEAFF.